A selection of T cell receptor beta chains follows, all from one sample in a study of cytotoxic CD8 clonotypes in ibrutinib-treated CLL. Profiled with immunoSEQ multiplex PCR; TCRdb holds only in-frame clones, not every one. This table has approximately 35,000 clones, around 75% appearing once. This sample comprised PBMCs, obtained at disease progression, from a patient treated with ibrutinib. The receptors were sampled from a human donor with chronic lymphocytic leukemia. Both conserved end residues are part of each CDR3. D genes are given only for firm matches. Expanded clones are given a class, and other clones once, few, many or no size at all.

J gene: TRBJ2-7; D gene: .; clone size: .; V gene: TRBV6-1; CDR3 length: 15; CDR3 protein: CASSEAQGSPYEQYF; CDR3 DNA: TGTGCCAGCAGTGAAGCGCAGGGTAGTCCCTACGAGCAGTACTTC
J gene: TRBJ1-1; D gene: TRBD1; clone size: .; V gene: TRBV7-6; CDR3 length: 15; CDR3 protein: CASSLGDRGNTEAFF; CDR3 DNA: TGTGCCAGCAGCTTAGGGGACAGGGGGAACACTGAAGCTTTCTTT
J gene: TRBJ2-1; D gene: .; clone size: once; V gene: TRBV7-9; CDR3 length: 15; CDR3 protein: CASSPPGSKYNEQFF; CDR3 DNA: TGTGCCAGCAGCCCTCCTGGGTCGAAATACAATGAGCAGTTCTTC
J gene: TRBJ1-1; D gene: .; clone size: .; V gene: TRBV7-9; CDR3 length: 12; CDR3 protein: CASSPQGTEAFF; CDR3 DNA: TGTGCCAGCAGCCCGCAGGGCACTGAAGCTTTCTTT
J gene: TRBJ2-7; D gene: TRBD1; clone size: .; V gene: TRBV5-1; CDR3 length: 15; CDR3 protein: CASSLGGTGGYEQYF; CDR3 DNA: TGCGCCAGCAGCTTGGGAGGTACAGGGGGCTACGAGCAGTACTTC
J gene: TRBJ2-7; D gene: .; clone size: .; V gene: TRBV7-9; CDR3 length: 14; CDR3 protein: CASSLVGGSYEQYF; CDR3 DNA: TGTGCCAGCAGCTTGGTTGGCGGTTCCTACGAGCAGTACTTC
J gene: TRBJ2-7; D gene: TRBD1; clone size: .; V gene: TRBV11-3; CDR3 length: 14; CDR3 protein: CASSHGTGAYEQYF; CDR3 DNA: TGTGCCAGCAGCCACGGGACAGGTGCCTACGAGCAGTACTTC
J gene: TRBJ1-3; D gene: .; clone size: few; V gene: TRBV6-5; CDR3 length: 15; CDR3 protein: CASSLRDGSGNTIYF; CDR3 DNA: TGTGCCAGCAGTCTACGGGACGGCTCTGGAAACACCATATATTTT
J gene: TRBJ2-6; D gene: .; clone size: .; V gene: TRBV5-4; CDR3 length: 15; CDR3 protein: CASSPMGSGANVLTF; CDR3 DNA: TGTGCCAGCAGTCCAATGGGTTCCGGGGCCAACGTCCTGACTTTC
J gene: TRBJ2-3; D gene: .; clone size: once; V gene: TRBV5-4; CDR3 length: 14; CDR3 protein: CASSLEAGTDTQYF; CDR3 DNA: TGTGCCAGCAGCTTGGAAGCGGGTACAGATACGCAGTATTTT
J gene: TRBJ1-2; D gene: .; clone size: medium-sized; V gene: TRBV27; CDR3 length: 14; CDR3 protein: CASSSLEANYGYTF; CDR3 DNA: TGTGCCAGCAGTTCCCTAGAAGCTAACTATGGCTACACCTTC
J gene: TRBJ2-1; D gene: TRBD2; clone size: many; V gene: TRBV2; CDR3 length: 14; CDR3 protein: CASSFLAGHNEQFF; CDR3 DNA: TGTGCCAGCAGCTTTCTAGCGGGGCACAATGAGCAGTTCTTC
J gene: TRBJ2-3; D gene: TRBD2; clone size: .; V gene: TRBV9; CDR3 length: 17; CDR3 protein: CASSVVASGLWGDTQYF; CDR3 DNA: TGTGCCAGCAGCGTAGTGGCTAGCGGGCTTTGGGGAGATACGCAGTATTTT
J gene: TRBJ1-3; D gene: .; clone size: large; V gene: TRBV6-1; CDR3 length: 14; CDR3 protein: CASSESLSGNTIYF; CDR3 DNA: TGTGCCAGCAGTGAGAGTCTCTCTGGAAACACCATATATTTT
J gene: TRBJ1-2; D gene: .; clone size: .; V gene: TRBV19; CDR3 length: 11; CDR3 protein: CASKKNYGYTF; CDR3 DNA: TGTGCCAGTAAAAAGAACTATGGCTACACCTTC
J gene: TRBJ2-5; D gene: TRBD1; clone size: .; V gene: TRBV9; CDR3 length: 17; CDR3 protein: CASSKLGQSFGQETQYF; CDR3 DNA: TGTGCCAGCAGCAAACTGGGACAGTCCTTTGGCCAAGAGACCCAGTACTTC
J gene: TRBJ1-2; D gene: TRBD1; clone size: .; V gene: TRBV10-3; CDR3 length: 16; CDR3 protein: CAISDGTGRPKYGYTF; CDR3 DNA: TGTGCCATCAGTGACGGGACAGGGAGACCCAAGTATGGCTACACCTTC